The T cell receptor beta chain described here comes from a study of control samples from healthy donors and cancer patients. Assay used: immunoSEQ multiplex PCR; TCRdb lists only in-frame clones, some missing. The table includes tens of thousands of clones, roughly nine tenths detected once. Trimming removed 3 bases from V and 2 bases from J; junction bases left unmatched: 12. The germline CDR1 and CDR2 sequences are SGDLS and YYNGEE. The CDR3 covers 19 residues. This TCR was sampled from a woman between 50 and 59 years old in good health. The chain combines TRBV9 with TRBJ1-3, with TRBD1 identical over 12 bases. Sample: blood. The CDR3, as DNA: TGTGCCAGCAGCGGGGCTATAACGGGACAGGGGGCCCCTGGAAACACCATATATTTT. Translation gives CASSGAITGQGAPGNTIYF.